This is a list of T cell receptor beta chains from one sample in a study of CD8 T cells in Susac syndrome. TCRdb analysed the immunoSEQ multiplex PCR reads with MiXCR anew, one entry per CDR3 protein. The sample has roughly 180,000 distinct CDR3 sequences; about 95% are singletons. Material: CD4+ T cells from PBMCs. All receptors derive from a human donor in good health. CDR3s include the opening cysteine and the closing phenylalanine or tryptophan. The D gene is left open where the match is weak. The listing skips clone size in some rows; elsewhere it reads once, few, many or a size class.

j_gene	abundance	d_gene	v_gene	CDR3aa	CDR3nt
TRBJ2-5	NA	NA	TRBV5-4	CASANEGSWETQYF	TGTGCCAGCGCTAATGAGGGGAGTTGGGAGACCCAGTACTTC
TRBJ1-2	NA	TRBD1	TRBV25-1	CASSESHRGWDGYTF	TGTGCCAGCAGTGAATCCCACAGGGGATGGGATGGCTACACCTTC
TRBJ1-1	NA	NA	TRBV20-1	CSAKQQQHTEAFF	TGCAGTGCCAAGCAGCAACAACACACTGAAGCTTTCTTT
TRBJ2-1	NA	NA	TRBV28	CASSLRRADYNEQFF	TGTGCCAGCAGTTTGAGGAGGGCGGATTACAATGAGCAGTTCTTC
TRBJ2-1	NA	TRBD2	TRBV7-3	CASSLTSGGKNEQFF	TGTGCCAGCAGCCTAACTAGCGGGGGGAAAAATGAGCAGTTCTTC
TRBJ2-1	once	NA	TRBV20-1	CSARWGYNEQFF	TGCAGTGCTAGATGGGGCTACAATGAGCAGTTCTTC
TRBJ2-2	NA	NA	TRBV6-2/TRBV6-3	CASSQNSGELFF	TGTGCCAGCAGTCAAAATTCCGGGGAGCTGTTTTTT
TRBJ2-4	NA	NA	TRBV14	CASSPPGRKNIQYF	TGTGCCAGCAGCCCCCCGGGCAGAAAAAACATTCAGTACTTC
TRBJ2-4	NA	TRBD2	TRBV30	CAWNMRERNIQYF	TGTGCCTGGAATATGCGGGAGAGGAACATTCAGTACTTC
TRBJ1-5	NA	NA	TRBV12-5	CASGFGDQPQHF	TGTGCTAGTGGTTTCGGAGATCAGCCCCAGCATTTT
TRBJ2-1	NA	NA	TRBV20-1	CSANRDPNNEQFF	TGCAGTGCTAACAGGGATCCCAACAATGAGCAGTTCTTC
TRBJ2-7	NA	TRBD1	TRBV29-1	CSVGDRVGYEQYF	TGCAGCGTTGGGGACAGGGTGGGTTACGAGCAGTACTTC
TRBJ2-1	NA	TRBD2	TRBV20-1	CSASDGTKPYNEQFF	TGCAGTGCCTCGGACGGGACTAAACCCTACAATGAGCAGTTCTTC
TRBJ2-5	NA	TRBD1	TRBV27	CASSPRRDRGRETQYF	TGTGCCAGCAGTCCCCGTCGGGACAGGGGGCGAGAGACCCAGTACTTC
TRBJ2-5	NA	TRBD2	TRBV20-1	CSARDPTSGIKTQYF	TGCAGTGCTAGAGATCCAACTAGCGGGATAAAGACCCAGTACTTC
TRBJ2-1	NA	NA	TRBV28	CASRRGGAEFF	TGTGCCAGCAGGAGGGGGGGCGCGGAGTTCTTC
TRBJ1-5	NA	NA	TRBV7-2	CASSLDQGNQPQHF	TGTGCCAGCAGCCTCGACCAGGGGAATCAGCCCCAGCATTTT
TRBJ2-1	NA	NA	TRBV28	CASSWLTSGRGGREQFF	TGTGCCAGCAGCTGGTTGACGAGCGGGAGAGGGGGCCGTGAGCAGTTCTTC
TRBJ2-1	NA	NA	TRBV24-1	CATSDFGLGYNEQFF	TGTGCCACCAGTGATTTTGGGTTGGGGTACAATGAGCAGTTCTTC
TRBJ1-1	NA	TRBD1	TRBV27	CASSVMFGLRQGTEAFF	TGTGCCAGCAGTGTTATGTTTGGCCTAAGACAGGGCACTGAAGCTTTCTTT
TRBJ2-7	once	TRBD2	TRBV29-1	CSATGTSHEQYF	TGCAGCGCAACCGGGACTAGCCATGAGCAGTACTTC
TRBJ1-1	NA	TRBD1	TRBV5-6	CASSWGTGGTEAFF	TGTGCCAGCAGCTGGGGGACAGGGGGCACTGAAGCTTTCTTT
TRBJ2-3	NA	NA	TRBV9	CASTGAPFADTQYF	TGTGCCAGCACCGGGGCTCCCTTCGCAGATACGCAGTATTTT
TRBJ2-3	NA	TRBD2	TRBV2	CASSEFGLASDTQYF	TGTGCCAGCAGTGAATTCGGACTAGCCTCAGATACGCAGTATTTT
TRBJ2-7	few	TRBD1	TRBV29-1	CSVGGQAEQYF	TGCAGCGTTGGGGGACAGGCGGAGCAGTACTTC
TRBJ1-1	NA	NA	TRBV29-1	CSAGSVNTEAFF	TGCAGCGCAGGGTCGGTGAACACTGAAGCTTTCTTT
TRBJ2-3	NA	NA	TRBV2	CASTPLVNTDTQYF	TGTGCCAGCACTCCTTTGGTAAACACAGATACGCAGTATTTT
TRBJ2-5	once	TRBD2	TRBV6-1	CASSLTSGRYQETQYF	TGTGCCAGCAGTCTTACTAGCGGGAGGTACCAAGAGACCCAGTACTTC
TRBJ1-2	NA	NA	TRBV27	CASSSLTGSYGYTF	TGTGCCAGCAGTTCACTGACAGGATCCTATGGCTACACCTTC
TRBJ2-1	few	TRBD2	TRBV6-1	CASSRQWTSGYNEQFF	TGTGCCAGCAGTAGGCAGTGGACTAGCGGTTACAATGAGCAGTTCTTC
TRBJ2-5	NA	NA	TRBV7-9	CASSHRTSETQYF	TGTGCCAGCAGCCACAGGACCAGCGAGACCCAGTACTTC
TRBJ1-2	NA	NA	TRBV12-3/TRBV12-4	CASSLSDLRGYTF	TGTGCCAGCAGTTTATCAGACCTAAGAGGCTACACCTTC
TRBJ2-5	NA	NA	TRBV27	CASSSPQETQYF	TGTGCCAGCAGTTCCCCCCAAGAGACCCAGTACTTC
TRBJ1-1	NA	NA	TRBV20-1	CSASLTRGVNTEAFF	TGCAGTGCTAGCCTTACCAGGGGCGTGAACACTGAAGCTTTCTTT
TRBJ1-5	few	NA	TRBV2	CASVGSNQPQHF	TGTGCCAGCGTCGGCAGCAATCAGCCCCAGCATTTT
TRBJ2-7	NA	NA	TRBV15	CATSRDPGGSFSYEQYF	TGTGCCACCAGCAGAGATCCCGGCGGATCGTTCTCCTACGAGCAGTACTTC
TRBJ2-5	NA	TRBD1	TRBV5-4	CASSGQPSQETQYF	TGTGCCAGTTCGGGACAGCCATCTCAAGAGACCCAGTACTTC